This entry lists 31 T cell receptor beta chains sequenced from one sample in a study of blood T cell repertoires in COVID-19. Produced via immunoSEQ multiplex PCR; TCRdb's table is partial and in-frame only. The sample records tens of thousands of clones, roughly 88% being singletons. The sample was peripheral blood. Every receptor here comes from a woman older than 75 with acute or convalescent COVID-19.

The CDR3 region has the DNA TGTGCCAGCTCAAATAACAGGGGAACCGAGCAGTACGTC. It codes for CASSNNRGTEQYV. The chain has TRBV18 and TRBJ2-7; 7 bases fit TRBD1. The CDR3 contains 13 residues. V shed 5 bases and J 6 bases; nucleotides not matched to a gene: 7. Germline V CDR1 and CDR2: KGHSH, LQKENI.

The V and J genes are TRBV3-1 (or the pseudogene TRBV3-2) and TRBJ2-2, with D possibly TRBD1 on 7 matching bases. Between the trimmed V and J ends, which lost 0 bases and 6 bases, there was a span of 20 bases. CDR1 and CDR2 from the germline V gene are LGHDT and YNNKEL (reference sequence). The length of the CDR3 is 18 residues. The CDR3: CASSQDEGAEPSAGELFF. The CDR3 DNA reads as TGTGCCAGCAGCCAAGATGAGGGGGCCGAACCTAGCGCCGGGGAGCTGTTTTTT.

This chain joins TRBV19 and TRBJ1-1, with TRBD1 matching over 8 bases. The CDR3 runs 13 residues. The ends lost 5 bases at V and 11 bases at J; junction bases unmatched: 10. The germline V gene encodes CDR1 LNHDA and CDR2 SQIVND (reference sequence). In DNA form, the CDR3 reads TGTGCCAGTAGTCCCGGACAGGGCCCCTCTGCTTTCTTT. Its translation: CASSPGQGPSAFF.

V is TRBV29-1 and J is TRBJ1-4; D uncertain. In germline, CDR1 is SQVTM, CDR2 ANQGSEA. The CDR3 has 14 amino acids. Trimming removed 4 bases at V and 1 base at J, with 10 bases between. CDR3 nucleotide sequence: TGCAGCGTTGGTTCCCTAGGAACTAATGAAAAACTGTTTTTT. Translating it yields CSVGSLGTNEKLFF. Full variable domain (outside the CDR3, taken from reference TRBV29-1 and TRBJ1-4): SAVISQKPSRDICQRGTSLTIQCQVDSQVTMMFWYRQQPGQSLTLIATANQGSEATYESGFVIDKFPISRPNLTFSTLTVSNMSPEDSSIYLCSVGSLGTNEKLFFGSGTQLSVL.

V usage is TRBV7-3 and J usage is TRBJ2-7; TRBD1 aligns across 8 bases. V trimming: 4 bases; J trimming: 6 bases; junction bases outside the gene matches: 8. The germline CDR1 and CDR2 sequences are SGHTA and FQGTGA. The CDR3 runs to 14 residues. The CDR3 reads CASSSGTGSLEQYF. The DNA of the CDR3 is TGTGCCAGCAGCTCCGGGACAGGTTCCCTCGAGCAGTACTTC. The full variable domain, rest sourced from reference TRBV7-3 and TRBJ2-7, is GAGVSQTPSNKVTEKGKYVELRCDPISGHTALYWYRQSLGQGPEFLIYFQGTGAADDSGLPNDRFFAVRPEGSVSTLKIQRTERGDSAVYLCASSSGTGSLEQYFGPGTRLTVT.

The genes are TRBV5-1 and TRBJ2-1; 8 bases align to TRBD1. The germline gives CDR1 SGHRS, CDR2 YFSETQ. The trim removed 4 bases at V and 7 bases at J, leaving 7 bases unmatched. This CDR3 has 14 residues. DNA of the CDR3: TGCGCCAGCAGCCCGGGACAGGTTGGAAATGAGCAGTTCTTC. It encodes CASSPGQVGNEQFF.

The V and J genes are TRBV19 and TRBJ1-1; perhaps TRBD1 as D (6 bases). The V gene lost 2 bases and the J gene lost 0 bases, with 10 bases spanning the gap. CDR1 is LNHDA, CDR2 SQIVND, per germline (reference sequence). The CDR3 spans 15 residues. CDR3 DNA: TGTGCCAGTAGTATAAGGGCAGGGGTGAACACTGAAGCTTTCTTT. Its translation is CASSIRAGVNTEAFF.

DNA of the CDR3: TGTGCCAGCAGCCCCCGGCAGGGAAATTCACCCCTCCACTTT. Encoded protein: CASSPRQGNSPLHF. The rearrangement joins TRBV11-2 to TRBJ1-6; TRBD1 is a possible D gene (5 bases). V was cut by 5 bases and J by 7 bases, with 12 bases left in between. Germline loops: CDR1 SGHAT, CDR2 FQNNGV. The CDR3 spans 14 residues.

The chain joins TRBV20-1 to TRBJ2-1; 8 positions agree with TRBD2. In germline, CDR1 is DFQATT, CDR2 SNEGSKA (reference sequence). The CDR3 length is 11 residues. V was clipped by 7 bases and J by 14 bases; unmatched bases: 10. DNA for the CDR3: TGCAGTGGTTGGGGAGGGACTAGTGAGTTCTTC. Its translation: CSGWGGTSEFF.

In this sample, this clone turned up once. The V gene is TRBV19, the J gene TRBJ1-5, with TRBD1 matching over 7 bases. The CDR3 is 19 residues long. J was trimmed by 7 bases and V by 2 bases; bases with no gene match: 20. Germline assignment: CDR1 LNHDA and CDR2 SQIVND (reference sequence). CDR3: CASSIRGKIGQAAVQPQHF. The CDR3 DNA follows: TGTGCCAGTAGTATAAGGGGGAAAATCGGACAGGCCGCTGTACAGCCCCAGCATTTT.

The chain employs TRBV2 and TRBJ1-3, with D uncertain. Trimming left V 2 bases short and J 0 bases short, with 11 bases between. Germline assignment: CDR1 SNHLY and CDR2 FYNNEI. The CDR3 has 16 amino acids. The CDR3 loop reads CASSERMRASGNTIYF. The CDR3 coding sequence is TGTGCCAGCAGTGAAAGAATGCGGGCCTCTGGAAACACCATATATTTT.

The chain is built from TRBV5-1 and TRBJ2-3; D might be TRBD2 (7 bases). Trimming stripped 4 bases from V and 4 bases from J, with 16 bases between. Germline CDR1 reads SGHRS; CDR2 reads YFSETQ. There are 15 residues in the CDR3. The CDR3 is CASSPGGGGADTQYF. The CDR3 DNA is TGCGCCAGCAGCCCAGGAGGGGGGGGAGCAGATACGCAGTATTTT. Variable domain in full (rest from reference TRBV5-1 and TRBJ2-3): KAGVTQTPRYLIKTRGQQVTLSCSPISGHRSVSWYQQTPGQGLQFLFEYFSETQRNKGNFPGRFSGRQFSNSRSEMNVSTLELGDSALYLCASSPGGGGADTQYFGPGTRLTVL.

The CDR3 nucleotides read TGTGCCAGTAGTCCCCGGACAGCTTCGAACACTGAAGCTTTCTTT. Protein sequence: CASSPRTASNTEAFF. The rearrangement uses TRBV19 and TRBJ1-1, with D possibly TRBD1 on 6 matching bases. V was clipped by 5 bases and J by 1 base, with 14 bases between them. Germline lookup yields CDR1 LNHDA and CDR2 SQIVND (reference sequence). CDR3 length: 15 amino acids.

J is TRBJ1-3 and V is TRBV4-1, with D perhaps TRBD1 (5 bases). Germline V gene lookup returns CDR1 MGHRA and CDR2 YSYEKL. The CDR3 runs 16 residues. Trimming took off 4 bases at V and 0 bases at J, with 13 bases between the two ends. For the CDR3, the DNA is TGCGCCAGCAGCCTTACAGGACGAAGCTCTGGAAACACCATATATTTT. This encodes CASSLTGRSSGNTIYF.

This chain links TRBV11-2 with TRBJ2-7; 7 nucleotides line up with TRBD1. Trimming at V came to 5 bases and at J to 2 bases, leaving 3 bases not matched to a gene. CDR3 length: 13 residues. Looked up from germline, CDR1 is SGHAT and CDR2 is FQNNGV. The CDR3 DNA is TGTGCCAGCAGCCTGGGACAGACCTACGAGCAGTACGTC. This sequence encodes CASSLGQTYEQYV.

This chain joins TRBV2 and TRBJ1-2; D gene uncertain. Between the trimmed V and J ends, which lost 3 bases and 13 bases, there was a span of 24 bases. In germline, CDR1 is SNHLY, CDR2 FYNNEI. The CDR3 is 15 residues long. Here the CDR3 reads CASSEFVLQRTVPTF. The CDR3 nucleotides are TGTGCCAGCAGTGAGTTTGTCCTGCAGCGGACCGTACCCACCTTC.

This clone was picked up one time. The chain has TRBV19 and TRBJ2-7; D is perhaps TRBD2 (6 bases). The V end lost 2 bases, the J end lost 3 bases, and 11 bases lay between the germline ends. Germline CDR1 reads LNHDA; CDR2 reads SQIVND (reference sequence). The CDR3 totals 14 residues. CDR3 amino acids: CASSISGVNYEQYF. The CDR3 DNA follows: TGTGCCAGTAGTATATCGGGGGTCAACTACGAGCAGTACTTC.

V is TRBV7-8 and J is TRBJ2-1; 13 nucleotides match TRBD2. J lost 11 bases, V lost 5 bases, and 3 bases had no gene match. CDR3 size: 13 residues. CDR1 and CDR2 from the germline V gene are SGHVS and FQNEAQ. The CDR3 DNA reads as TGTGCCAGCAGCCCCGGGACTAGCGGGAAGCAGTTCTTC. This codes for CASSPGTSGKQFF.

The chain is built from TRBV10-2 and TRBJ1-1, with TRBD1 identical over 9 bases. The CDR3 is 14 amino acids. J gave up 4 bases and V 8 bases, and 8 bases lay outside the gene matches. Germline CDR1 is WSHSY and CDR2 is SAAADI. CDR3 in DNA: TGCGCCAGCGGCTCCGGGACAGGGTTCACTGAAGCTTTCTTT. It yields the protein CASGSGTGFTEAFF.

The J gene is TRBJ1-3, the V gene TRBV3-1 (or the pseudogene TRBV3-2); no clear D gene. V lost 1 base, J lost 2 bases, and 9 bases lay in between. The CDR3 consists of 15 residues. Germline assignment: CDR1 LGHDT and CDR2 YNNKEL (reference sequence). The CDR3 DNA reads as TGTGCCAGCAGCCAAGGCGGTAGCCCTGGAAACACCATATATTTT. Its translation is CASSQGGSPGNTIYF.

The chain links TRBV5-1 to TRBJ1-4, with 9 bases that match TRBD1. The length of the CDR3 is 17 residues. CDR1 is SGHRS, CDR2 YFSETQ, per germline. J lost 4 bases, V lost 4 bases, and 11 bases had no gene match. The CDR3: CASSHSLGQGGNEKLFF. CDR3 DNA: TGCGCCAGCAGCCACAGCCTGGGACAGGGCGGTAATGAAAAACTGTTTTTT.

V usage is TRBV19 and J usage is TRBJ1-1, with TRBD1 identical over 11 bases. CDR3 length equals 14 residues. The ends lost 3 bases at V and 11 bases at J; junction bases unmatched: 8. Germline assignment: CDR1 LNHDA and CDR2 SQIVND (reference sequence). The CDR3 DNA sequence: TGTGCCAGTAGTATCGAGGACAGGGGGCGTGAGGCTTTCTTT. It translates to CASSIEDRGREAFF. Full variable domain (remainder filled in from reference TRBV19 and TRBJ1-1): DGGITQSPKYLFRKEGQNVTLSCEQNLNHDAMYWYRQDPGQGLRLIYYSQIVNDFQKGDIAEGYSVSREKKESFPLTVTSAQKNPTAFYLCASSIEDRGREAFFGQGTRLTVV.

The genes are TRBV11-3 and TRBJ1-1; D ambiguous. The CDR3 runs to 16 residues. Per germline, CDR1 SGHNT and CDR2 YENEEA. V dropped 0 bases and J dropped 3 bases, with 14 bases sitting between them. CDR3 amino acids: CASSLEAVPRDTEAFF. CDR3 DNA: TGTGCCAGCAGCTTAGAGGCCGTCCCACGGGACACTGAAGCTTTCTTT.

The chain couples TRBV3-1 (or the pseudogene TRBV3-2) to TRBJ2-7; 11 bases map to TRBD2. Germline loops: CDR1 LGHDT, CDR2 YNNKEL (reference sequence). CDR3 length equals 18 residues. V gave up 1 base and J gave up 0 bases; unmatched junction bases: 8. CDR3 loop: CASSQGLAGGLSSYEQYV. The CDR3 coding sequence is TGTGCCAGCAGCCAAGGCCTAGCGGGAGGTCTTAGCTCCTACGAGCAGTACGTC.

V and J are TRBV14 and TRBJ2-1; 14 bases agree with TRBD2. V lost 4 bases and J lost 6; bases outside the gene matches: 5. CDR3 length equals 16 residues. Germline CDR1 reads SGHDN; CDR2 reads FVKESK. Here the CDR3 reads CASSLPGTSGGNEQFF. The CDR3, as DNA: TGTGCCAGCAGCCTACCCGGGACTAGCGGGGGCAATGAGCAGTTCTTC.

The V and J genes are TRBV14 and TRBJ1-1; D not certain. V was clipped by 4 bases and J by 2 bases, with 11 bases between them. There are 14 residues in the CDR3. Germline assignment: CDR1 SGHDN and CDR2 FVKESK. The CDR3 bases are TGTGCCAGCAGCCCCGTGGGGAGAAACACTGAAGCTTTCTTT. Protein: CASSPVGRNTEAFF.

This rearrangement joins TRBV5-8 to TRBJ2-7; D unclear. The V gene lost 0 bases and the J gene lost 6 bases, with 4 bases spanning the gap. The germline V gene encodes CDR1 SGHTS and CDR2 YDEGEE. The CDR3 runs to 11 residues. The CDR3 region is CASSLGLEQYV. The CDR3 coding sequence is TGTGCCAGCAGCTTGGGGCTCGAGCAGTACGTC.

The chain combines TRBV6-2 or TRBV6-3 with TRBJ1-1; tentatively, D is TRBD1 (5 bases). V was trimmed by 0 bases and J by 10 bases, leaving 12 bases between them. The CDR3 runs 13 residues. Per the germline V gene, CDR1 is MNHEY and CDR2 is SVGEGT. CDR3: CASSYSTGGSAFF. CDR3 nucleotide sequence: TGTGCCAGCAGTTACTCCACAGGCGGATCAGCTTTCTTT.

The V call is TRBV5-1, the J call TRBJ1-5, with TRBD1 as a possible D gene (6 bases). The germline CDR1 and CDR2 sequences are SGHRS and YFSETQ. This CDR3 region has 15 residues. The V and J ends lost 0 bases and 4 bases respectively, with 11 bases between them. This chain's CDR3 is CASSLVTGRNQPQHF. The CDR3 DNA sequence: TGCGCCAGCAGCTTGGTTACAGGGCGGAATCAGCCCCAGCATTTT.

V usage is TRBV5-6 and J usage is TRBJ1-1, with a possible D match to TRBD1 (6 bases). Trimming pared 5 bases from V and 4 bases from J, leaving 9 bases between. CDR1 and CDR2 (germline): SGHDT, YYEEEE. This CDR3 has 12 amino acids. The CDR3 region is CASRTGRTEAFF. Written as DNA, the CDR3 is TGTGCCAGCAGGACAGGACGCACTGAAGCTTTCTTT.

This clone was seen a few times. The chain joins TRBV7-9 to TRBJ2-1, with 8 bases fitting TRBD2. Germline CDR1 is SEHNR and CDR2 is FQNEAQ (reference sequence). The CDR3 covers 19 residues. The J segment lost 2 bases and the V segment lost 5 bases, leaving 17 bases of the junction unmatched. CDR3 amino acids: CASSALAGSGRWAYNEQFF. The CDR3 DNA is TGTGCCAGCAGCGCCTTAGCGGGGAGCGGGAGATGGGCCTACAATGAGCAGTTCTTC.